This T cell receptor beta chain was documented in a study of shared clonotypes between healthy human individuals. Whole-study context: The people who gave samples were a couple of women and a few men aged 18 to 49.

The study, taken as a whole, reports: A generally larger estimated richness was seen in naive subsets than in memory subsets. Rarefaction showed that sequencing of sorted subsets was incomplete (despite large depth). The expectation was that sequencing depth would affect clonotype sharing among donors.

The table came from immunoSEQ multiplex PCR; TCRdb's copy has only in-frame clones and leaves some out. The sample carries about 2.1 million clones, approximately 92% recorded once. Germline CDR1 is SGHTA and CDR2 is FQGNSA. This CDR3 is built from 13 residues. V gave up 4 bases and J gave up 5 bases, with 12 bases separating them. Naive CD8 populations comprised CD45RO-negative cells positively selected for CCR7, excluding terminally differentiated effector memory CD45RA+ cells. Note on this clone: What it binds is unknown.

This TCR derives from a man between 18 and 35 years old in good health. Some clones in this sample may be carry-over from other donors' samples. This chain connects TRBV7-2 to TRBJ2-7; D remains unclear. Material: naive CD8+ T cells from PBMCs. This CDR3 reads CASSSSFKDEQYF. CDR3 DNA sequence: TGTGCCAGCAGCTCCTCTTTTAAGGACGAGCAGTACTTC. The full variable domain, completed using reference TRBV7-2 and TRBJ2-7, is GAGVSQSPSNKVTEKGKDVELRCDPISGHTALYWYRQSLGQGLEFLIYFQGNSAPDKSGLPSDRFSAERTGGSVSTLTIQRTQQEDSAVYLCASSSSFKDEQYFGPGTRLTVT.